Given below is one T cell receptor (beta chain) in context. These data are taken from a study of cytomegalovirus exposure and HLA in healthy donors. Researchers ran the PCR with 60 Vbeta and 13 Jbeta primers. Clones were read by immunoSEQ multiplex PCR, and TCRdb kept only the in-frame ones, dropping some. The table includes more than 95,000 clones, 65% to 85% detected once. The CDR3 is made up of 15 amino acids. V was clipped by 0 bases and J by 7 bases, with 12 bases between them. Germline V gene lookup returns CDR1 MNHNS and CDR2 SASEGT. Sequencing used PBMCs. The chain employs TRBV6-1 and TRBJ2-2; D gene ambiguous. This TCR derives from a female donor in good health and CMV-seropositive. CDR3 coding DNA: TGTGCCAGCAGTGAAGCGAGGCGGTTAGTCGGGGAGCTGTTTTTT. This translates into CASSEARRLVGELFF.